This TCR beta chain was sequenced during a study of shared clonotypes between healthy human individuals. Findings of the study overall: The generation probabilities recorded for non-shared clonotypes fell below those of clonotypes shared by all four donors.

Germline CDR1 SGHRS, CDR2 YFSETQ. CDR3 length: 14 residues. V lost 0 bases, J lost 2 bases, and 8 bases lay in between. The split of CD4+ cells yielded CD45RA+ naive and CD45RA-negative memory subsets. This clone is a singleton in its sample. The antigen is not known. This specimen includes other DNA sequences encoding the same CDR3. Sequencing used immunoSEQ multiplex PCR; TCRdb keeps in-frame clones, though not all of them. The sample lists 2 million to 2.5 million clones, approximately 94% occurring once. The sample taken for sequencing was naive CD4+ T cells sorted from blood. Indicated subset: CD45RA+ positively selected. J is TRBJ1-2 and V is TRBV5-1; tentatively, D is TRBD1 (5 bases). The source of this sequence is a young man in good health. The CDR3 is CASSLATENYGYTF. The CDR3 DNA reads TGCGCCAGCAGCTTGGCGACAGAAAACTATGGCTACACCTTC.